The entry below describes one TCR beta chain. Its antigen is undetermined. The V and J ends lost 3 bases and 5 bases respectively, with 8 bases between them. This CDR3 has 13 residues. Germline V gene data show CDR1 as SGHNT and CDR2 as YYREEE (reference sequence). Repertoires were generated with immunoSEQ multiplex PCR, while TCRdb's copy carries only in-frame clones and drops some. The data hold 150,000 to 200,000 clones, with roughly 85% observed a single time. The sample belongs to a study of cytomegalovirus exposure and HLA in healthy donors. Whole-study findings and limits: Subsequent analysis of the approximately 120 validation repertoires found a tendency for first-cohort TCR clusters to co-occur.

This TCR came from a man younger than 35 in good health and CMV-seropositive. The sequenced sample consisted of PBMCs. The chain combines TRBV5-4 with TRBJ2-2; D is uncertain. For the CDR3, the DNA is TGTGCCAGCAGCTGGGCTATGACCGGGGAGCTGTTTTTT. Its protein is CASSWAMTGELFF.